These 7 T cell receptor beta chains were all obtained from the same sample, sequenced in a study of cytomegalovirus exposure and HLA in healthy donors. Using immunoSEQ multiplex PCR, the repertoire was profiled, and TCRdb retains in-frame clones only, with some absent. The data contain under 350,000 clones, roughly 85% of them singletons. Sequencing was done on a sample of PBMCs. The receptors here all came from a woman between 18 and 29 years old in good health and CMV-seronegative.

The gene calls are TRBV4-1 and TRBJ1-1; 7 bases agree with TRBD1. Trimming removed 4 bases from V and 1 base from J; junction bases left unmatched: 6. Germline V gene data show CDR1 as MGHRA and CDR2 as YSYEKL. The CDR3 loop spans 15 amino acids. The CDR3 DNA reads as TGCGCCAGCAGCCGGCCGCGGACAGGGAACACTGAAGCTTTCTTT. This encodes CASSRPRTGNTEAFF.

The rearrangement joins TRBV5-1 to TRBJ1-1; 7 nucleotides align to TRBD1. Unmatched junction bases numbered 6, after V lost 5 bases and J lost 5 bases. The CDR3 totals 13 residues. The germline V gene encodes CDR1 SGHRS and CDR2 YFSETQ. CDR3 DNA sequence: TGCGCCAGCAGTTCGACAGGGAGGACTGAAGCTTTCTTT. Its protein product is CASSSTGRTEAFF.

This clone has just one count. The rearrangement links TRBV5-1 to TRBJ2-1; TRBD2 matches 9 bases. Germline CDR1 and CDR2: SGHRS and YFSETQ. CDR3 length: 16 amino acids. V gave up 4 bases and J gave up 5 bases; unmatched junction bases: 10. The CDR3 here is CASSPSTSGQHNEQFF. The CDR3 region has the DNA TGCGCCAGCAGCCCCTCGACTAGCGGACAACACAATGAGCAGTTCTTC.

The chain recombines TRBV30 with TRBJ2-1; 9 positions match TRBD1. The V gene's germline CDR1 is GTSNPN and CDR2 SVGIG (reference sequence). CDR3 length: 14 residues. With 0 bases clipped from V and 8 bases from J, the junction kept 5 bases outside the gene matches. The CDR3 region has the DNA TGTGCCTGGAGTGTCGGGACAGGGTCCTATGAGCAGTTCTTC. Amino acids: CAWSVGTGSYEQFF. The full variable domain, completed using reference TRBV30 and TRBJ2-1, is SQTIHQWPATLVQPVGSPLSLECTVEGTSNPNLYWYRQAAGRGLQLLFYSVGIGQISSEVPQNLSASRPQDRQFILSSKKLLLSDSGFYLCAWSVGTGSYEQFFGPGTRLTVL.

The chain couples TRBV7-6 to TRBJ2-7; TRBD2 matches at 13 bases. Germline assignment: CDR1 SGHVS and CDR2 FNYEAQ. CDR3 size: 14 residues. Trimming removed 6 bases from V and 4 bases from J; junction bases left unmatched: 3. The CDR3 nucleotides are TGTGCCAGCAGTTTGGGACTAGCGGGGTACGAGCAGTACTTC. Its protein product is CASSLGLAGYEQYF.

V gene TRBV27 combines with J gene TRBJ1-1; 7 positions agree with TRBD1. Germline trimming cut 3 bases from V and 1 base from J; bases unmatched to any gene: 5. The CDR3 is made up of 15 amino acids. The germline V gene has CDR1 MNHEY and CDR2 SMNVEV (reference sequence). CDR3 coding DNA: TGTGCCAGCAGTTTGTCTGACAGGGCGAACACTGAAGCTTTCTTT. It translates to CASSLSDRANTEAFF.

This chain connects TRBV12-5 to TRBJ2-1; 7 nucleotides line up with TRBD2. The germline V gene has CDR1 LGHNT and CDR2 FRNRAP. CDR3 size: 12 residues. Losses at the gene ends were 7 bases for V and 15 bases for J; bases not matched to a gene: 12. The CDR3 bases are TGTGCTAGTGTCCCCGGGACTACCAGGCCGTTCTTC. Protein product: CASVPGTTRPFF.